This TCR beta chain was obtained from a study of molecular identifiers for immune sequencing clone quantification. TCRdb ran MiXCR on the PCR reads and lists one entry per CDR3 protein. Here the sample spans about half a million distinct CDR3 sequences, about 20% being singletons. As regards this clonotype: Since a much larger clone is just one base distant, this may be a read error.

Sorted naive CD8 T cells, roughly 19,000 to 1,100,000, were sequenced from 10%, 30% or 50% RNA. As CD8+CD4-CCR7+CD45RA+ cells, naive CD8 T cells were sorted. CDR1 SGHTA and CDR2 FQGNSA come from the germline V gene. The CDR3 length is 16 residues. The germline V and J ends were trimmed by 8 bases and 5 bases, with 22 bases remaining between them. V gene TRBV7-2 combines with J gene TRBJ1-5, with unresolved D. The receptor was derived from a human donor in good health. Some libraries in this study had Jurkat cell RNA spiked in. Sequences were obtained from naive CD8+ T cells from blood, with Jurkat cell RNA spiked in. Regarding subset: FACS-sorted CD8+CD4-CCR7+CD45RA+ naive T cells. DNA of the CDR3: TGTGCCAGCGGTCCTTCCTGGGAAGGTAGTTATCAGCCCCAGCATTTT. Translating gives CASGPSWEGSYQPQHF.